This TCR beta chain is drawn from a study of cytomegalovirus exposure and HLA in healthy donors. Germline V gene data show CDR1 as SGHRS and CDR2 as YFSETQ. The V and J ends lost 2 bases and 5 bases respectively, with 13 bases between them. This CDR3 contains 14 residues. Repertoires were generated with immunoSEQ multiplex PCR, while TCRdb's copy carries only in-frame clones and drops some. The sample lists about 120,000 clones, 70% to 90% seen once, with around 6% in the top ten. V gene TRBV5-1 combines with J gene TRBJ1-1, with a tentative D call TRBD1 (5 bases). The TCR was taken from a woman aged 18-35 years in good health and CMV-seropositive. Sample: PBMCs. CDR3 sequence (DNA): TGCGCCAGCAGCTTTTGGCAGGGCAGTACTGAAGCTTTCTTT. Residues: CASSFWQGSTEAFF.